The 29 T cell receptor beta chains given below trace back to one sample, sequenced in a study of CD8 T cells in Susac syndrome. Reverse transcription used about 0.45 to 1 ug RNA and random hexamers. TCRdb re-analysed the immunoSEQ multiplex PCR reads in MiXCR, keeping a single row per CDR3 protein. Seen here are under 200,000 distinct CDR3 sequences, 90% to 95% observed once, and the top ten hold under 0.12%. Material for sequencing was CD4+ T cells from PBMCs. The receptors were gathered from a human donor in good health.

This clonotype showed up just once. The CDR3 sequence: CASSELVGTEAFF. DNA of the CDR3: TGTGCCAGCAGTGAACTTGTGGGGACTGAAGCTTTCTTT. This chain uses TRBV2 with TRBJ1-1; D unclear. In germline, CDR1 is SNHLY, CDR2 FYNNEI. Trimming removed 2 bases from V and 5 bases from J, with 9 bases in between. The CDR3 has 13 residues.

CDR3 sequence: CASRIGTVQPQHF. As DNA, the CDR3 is TGTGCCAGCAGGATCGGGACAGTTCAGCCCCAGCATTTT. The chain has TRBV12-3 or TRBV12-4 and TRBJ1-5, with 7 bases that match TRBD1. The CDR3 contains 13 residues. With V trimmed by 6 bases and J by 6 bases, 5 bases remained unmatched.

The CDR3, as DNA: TGTGCCAGCAGCTTCGGGACAGTGAACACTGAAGCTTTCTTT. It translates to CASSFGTVNTEAFF. J is TRBJ1-1 and V is TRBV3-1; 7 nucleotides agree with TRBD1. The CDR3 length is 14 residues. Germline CDR1 reads LGHDT; CDR2 reads YNNKEL (reference sequence). J lost 0 bases, V lost 5 bases, and 3 bases had no gene match. The full variable domain, with the rest looked up from reference TRBV3-1 and TRBJ1-1, is DTAVSQTPKYLVTQMGNDKSIKCEQNLGHDTMYWYKQDSKKFLKIMFSYNNKELIINETVPNRFSPKSPDKAHLNLHINSLELGDSAVYFCASSFGTVNTEAFFGQGTRLTVV.

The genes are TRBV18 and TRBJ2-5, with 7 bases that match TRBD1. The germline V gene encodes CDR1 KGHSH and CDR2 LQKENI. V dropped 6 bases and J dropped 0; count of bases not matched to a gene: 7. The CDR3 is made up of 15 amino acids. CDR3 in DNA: TGTGCCAGCTCGTCACTCGGGACAGACCAAGAGACCCAGTACTTC. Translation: CASSSLGTDQETQYF.

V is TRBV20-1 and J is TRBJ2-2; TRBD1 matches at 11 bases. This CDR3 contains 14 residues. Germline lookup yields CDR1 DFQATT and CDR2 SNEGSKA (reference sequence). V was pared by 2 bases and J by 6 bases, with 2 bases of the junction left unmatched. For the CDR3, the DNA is TGCAGTGCTAGAACGGACAGGGGGCCCGGGGAGCTGTTTTTT. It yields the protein CSARTDRGPGELFF.

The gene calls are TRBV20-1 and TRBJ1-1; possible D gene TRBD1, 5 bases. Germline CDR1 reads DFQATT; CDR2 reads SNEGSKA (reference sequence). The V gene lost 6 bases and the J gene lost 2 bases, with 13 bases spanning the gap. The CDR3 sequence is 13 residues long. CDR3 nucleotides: TGCAGTGCCAGCGGGACGGCAAACACTGAAGCTTTCTTT. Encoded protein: CSASGTANTEAFF.

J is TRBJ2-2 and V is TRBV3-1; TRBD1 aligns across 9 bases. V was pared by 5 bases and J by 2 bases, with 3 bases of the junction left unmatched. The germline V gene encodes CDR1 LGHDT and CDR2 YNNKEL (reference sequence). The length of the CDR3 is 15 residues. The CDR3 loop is CASSRGQGNTGELFF. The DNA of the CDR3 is TGTGCCAGCAGCAGGGGACAGGGAAACACCGGGGAGCTGTTTTTT.

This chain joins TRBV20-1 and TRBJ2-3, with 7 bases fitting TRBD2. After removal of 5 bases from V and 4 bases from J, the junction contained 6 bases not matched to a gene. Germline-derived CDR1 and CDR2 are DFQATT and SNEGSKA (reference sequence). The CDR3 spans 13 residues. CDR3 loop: CSAGGDYPDTQYF. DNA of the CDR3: TGCAGTGCTGGTGGGGACTACCCAGATACGCAGTATTTT.

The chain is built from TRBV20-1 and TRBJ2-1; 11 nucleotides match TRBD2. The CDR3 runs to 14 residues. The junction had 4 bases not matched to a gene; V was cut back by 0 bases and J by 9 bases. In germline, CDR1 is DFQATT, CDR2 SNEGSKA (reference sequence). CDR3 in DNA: TGCAGTGCTAGAGAGGAACTAGCGGGGGTTGAGCAGTTCTTC. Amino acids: CSAREELAGVEQFF.

Here the CDR3 reads CAWSVIGEGTDTQYF. The DNA for the CDR3 is TGTGCCTGGAGTGTAATTGGGGAAGGCACAGATACGCAGTATTTT. V and J are TRBV30 and TRBJ2-3; D not resolved. Looked up from germline, CDR1 is GTSNPN and CDR2 is SVGIG (reference sequence). Trimming shortened V by 0 bases and J by 1 base, and 11 bases separated the two germline ends. This CDR3 contains 15 residues.

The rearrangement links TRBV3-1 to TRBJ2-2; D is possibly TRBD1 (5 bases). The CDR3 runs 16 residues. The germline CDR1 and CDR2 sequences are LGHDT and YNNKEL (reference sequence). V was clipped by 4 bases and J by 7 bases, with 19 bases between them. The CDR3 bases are TGTGCCAGCAGCCTACCCAGGAAAGGGGTACGCGGGGAGCTGTTTTTT. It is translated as CASSLPRKGVRGELFF. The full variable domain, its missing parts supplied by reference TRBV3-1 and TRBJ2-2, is DTAVSQTPKYLVTQMGNDKSIKCEQNLGHDTMYWYKQDSKKFLKIMFSYNNKELIINETVPNRFSPKSPDKAHLNLHINSLELGDSAVYFCASSLPRKGVRGELFFGEGSRLTVL.

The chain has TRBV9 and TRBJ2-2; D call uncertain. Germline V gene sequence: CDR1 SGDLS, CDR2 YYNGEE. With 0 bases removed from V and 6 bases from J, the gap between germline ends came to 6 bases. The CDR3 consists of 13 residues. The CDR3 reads CASSVGSSGELFF. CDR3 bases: TGTGCCAGCAGCGTAGGATCATCCGGGGAGCTGTTTTTT.

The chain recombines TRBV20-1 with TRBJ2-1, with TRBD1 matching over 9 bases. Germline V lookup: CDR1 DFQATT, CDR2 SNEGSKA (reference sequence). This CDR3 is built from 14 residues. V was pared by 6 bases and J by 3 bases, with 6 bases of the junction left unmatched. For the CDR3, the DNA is TGCAGTGCCCACCGGGACAGGGACTACAATGAGCAGTTCTTC. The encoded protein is CSAHRDRDYNEQFF.

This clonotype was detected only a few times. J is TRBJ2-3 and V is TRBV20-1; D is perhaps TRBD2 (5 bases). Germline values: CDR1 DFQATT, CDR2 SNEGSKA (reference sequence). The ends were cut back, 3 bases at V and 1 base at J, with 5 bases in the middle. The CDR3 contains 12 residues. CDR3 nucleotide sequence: TGCAGTGCTAGCGGGGGCACAGATACGCAGTATTTT. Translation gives CSASGGTDTQYF.

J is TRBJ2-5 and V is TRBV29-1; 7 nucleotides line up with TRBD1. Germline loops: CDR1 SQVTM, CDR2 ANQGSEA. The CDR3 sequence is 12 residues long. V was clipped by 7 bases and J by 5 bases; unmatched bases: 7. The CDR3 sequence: CSERTGVETQYF. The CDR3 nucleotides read TGCAGCGAAAGAACAGGGGTCGAGACCCAGTACTTC.

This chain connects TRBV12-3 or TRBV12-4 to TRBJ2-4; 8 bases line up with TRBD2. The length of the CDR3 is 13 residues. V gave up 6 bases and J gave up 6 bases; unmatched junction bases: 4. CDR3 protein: CASRPGGGNIQYF. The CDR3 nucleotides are TGTGCCAGCAGGCCCGGGGGGGGAAACATTCAGTACTTC.

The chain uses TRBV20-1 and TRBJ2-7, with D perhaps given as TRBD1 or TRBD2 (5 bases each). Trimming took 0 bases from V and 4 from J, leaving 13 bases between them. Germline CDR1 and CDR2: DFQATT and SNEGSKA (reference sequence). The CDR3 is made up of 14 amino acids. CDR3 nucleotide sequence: TGCAGTGCTAGAGATAGGACGGGGCCGTACGAGCAGTACGTC. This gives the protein CSARDRTGPYEQYV.

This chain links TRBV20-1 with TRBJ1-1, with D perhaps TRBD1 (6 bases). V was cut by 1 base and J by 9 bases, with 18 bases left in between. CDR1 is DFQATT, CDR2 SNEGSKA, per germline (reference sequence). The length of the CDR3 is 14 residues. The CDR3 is CSARAGQGTPKAFF. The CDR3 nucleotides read TGCAGTGCTAGAGCTGGTCAGGGGACTCCGAAAGCTTTCTTT.

The DNA for the CDR3 is TGCGCCAGCAGCCAAGAGATCGCCACCGGGGAGCTGTTTTTT. It yields the protein CASSQEIATGELFF. The chain combines TRBV4-3 with TRBJ2-2; no clear D. The CDR3 totals 14 residues. Germline assignment: CDR1 LGHNA and CDR2 YSLEER. Trimming left V 0 bases short and J 4 bases short, with 6 bases between.

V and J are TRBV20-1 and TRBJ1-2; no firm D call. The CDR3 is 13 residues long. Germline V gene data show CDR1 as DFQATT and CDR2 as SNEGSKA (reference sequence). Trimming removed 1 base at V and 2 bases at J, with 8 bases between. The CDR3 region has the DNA TGCAGTGCTAGAGTGTCTGCCAACTATGGCTACACCTTC. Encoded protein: CSARVSANYGYTF.

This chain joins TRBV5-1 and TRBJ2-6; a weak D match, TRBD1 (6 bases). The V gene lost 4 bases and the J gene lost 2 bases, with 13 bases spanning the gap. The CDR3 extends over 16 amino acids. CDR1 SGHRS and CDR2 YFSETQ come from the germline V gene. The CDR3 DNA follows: TGCGCCAGCAGCACCTCGGCAGGGGCTGGGGCCAACGTCCTGACTTTC. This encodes CASSTSAGAGANVLTF.

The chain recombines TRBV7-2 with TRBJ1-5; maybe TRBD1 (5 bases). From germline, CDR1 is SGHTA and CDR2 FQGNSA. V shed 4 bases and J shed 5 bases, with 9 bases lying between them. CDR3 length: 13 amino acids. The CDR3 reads CASSSLRDQPQHF. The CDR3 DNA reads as TGTGCCAGCAGCTCCCTCAGGGATCAGCCCCAGCATTTT.

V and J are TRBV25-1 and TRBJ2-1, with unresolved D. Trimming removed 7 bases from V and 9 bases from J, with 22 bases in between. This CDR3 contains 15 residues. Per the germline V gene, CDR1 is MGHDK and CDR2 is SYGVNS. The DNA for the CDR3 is TGTGCCAGCACAACCCCCGGCATGAACGCTCTTGAGCAGTTCTTC. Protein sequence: CASTTPGMNALEQFF.

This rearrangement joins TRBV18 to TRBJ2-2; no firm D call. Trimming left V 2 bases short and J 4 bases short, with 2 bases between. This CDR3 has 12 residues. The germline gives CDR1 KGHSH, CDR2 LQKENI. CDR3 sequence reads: CASSPITGELFF. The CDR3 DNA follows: TGTGCCAGCTCACCAATCACCGGGGAGCTGTTTTTT.

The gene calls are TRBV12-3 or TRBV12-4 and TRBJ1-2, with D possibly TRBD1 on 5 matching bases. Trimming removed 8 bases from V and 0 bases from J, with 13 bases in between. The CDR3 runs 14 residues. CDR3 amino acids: CASGGASSNYGYTF. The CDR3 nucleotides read TGTGCCAGCGGTGGGGCAAGTTCTAACTATGGCTACACCTTC.

This CDR3 is CASKTGSSNQPQHF. The CDR3 region has the DNA TGTGCCAGCAAAACGGGGAGTAGCAATCAGCCCCAGCATTTT. The chain carries TRBV7-2 and TRBJ1-5, with D unclear. Germline V gene data show CDR1 as SGHTA and CDR2 as FQGNSA. This CDR3 contains 14 residues. The V end lost 7 bases, the J end lost 0 bases, and 10 bases lay between the germline ends.

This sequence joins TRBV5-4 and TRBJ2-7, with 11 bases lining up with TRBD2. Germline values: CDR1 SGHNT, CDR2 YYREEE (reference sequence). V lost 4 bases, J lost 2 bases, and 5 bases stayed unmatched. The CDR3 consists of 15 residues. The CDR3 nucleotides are TGTGCCAGCAGCCCGGGACTAGCGGAGGCCTACGAGCAGTACGTC. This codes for CASSPGLAEAYEQYV.

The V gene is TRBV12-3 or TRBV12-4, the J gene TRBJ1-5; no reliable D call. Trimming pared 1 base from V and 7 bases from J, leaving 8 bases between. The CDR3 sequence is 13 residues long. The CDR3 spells CASSLDDIQPQHF. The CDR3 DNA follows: TGTGCCAGCAGTTTAGACGATATACAGCCCCAGCATTTT.

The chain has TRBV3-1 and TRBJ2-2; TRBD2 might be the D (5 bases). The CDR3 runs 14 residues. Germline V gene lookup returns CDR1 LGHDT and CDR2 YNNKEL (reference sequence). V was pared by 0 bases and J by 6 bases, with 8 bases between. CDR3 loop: CASSQDWGAGELFF. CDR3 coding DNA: TGTGCCAGCAGCCAAGATTGGGGAGCCGGGGAGCTGTTTTTT.